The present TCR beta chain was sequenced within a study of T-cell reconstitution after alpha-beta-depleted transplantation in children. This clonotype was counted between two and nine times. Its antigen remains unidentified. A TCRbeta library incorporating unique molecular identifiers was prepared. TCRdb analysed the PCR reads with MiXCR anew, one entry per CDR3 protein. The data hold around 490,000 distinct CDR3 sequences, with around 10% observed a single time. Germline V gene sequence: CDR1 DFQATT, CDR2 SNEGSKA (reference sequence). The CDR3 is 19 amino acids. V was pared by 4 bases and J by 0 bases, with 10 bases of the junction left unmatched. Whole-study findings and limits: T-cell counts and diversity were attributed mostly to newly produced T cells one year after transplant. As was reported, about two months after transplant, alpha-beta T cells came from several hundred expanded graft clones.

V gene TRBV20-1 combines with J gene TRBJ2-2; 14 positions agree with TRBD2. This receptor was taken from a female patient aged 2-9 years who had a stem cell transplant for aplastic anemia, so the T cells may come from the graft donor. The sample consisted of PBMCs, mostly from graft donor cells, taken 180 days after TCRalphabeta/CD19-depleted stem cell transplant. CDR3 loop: CSATPTSGRGFANTGELFF. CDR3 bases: TGCAGTGCTACCCCGACTAGCGGGAGGGGGTTCGCGAACACCGGGGAGCTGTTTTTT.